Below, 32 T cell receptor beta chains from the same sample are listed, as sequenced in a study of OX40 agonist ivuxolimab in advanced cancers. Profiling relied on immunoSEQ multiplex PCR, and the TCRdb table lists in-frame clones only, not all of them. The top ten clones hold approximately 0.18% of a sample with some 99,000 clones, 94% of them seen once. The material sequenced was CD4+ or CD8+ T cells sorted from blood, taken in a trial of the OX40 agonist ivuxolimab. These receptors were obtained from an adult with an advanced solid tumor such as melanoma, head and neck, liver or kidney cancer.

This chain connects TRBV5-6 to TRBJ1-2; 10 bases fit TRBD1. The CDR3 sequence is 14 residues long. J lost 3 bases, V lost 4 bases, and 3 bases had no gene match. Germline loops: CDR1 SGHDT, CDR2 YYEEEE. The CDR3 DNA reads as TGTGCCAGCAGCCCGGACAGGGGGGACTATGGCTACACCTTC. Its protein product is CASSPDRGDYGYTF.

The rearrangement uses TRBV25-1 and TRBJ2-2, with 9 bases that match TRBD2. The V gene end was trimmed by 4 bases and the J gene end by 5 bases; junction bases not matched to a gene: 8. The CDR3 extends over 16 amino acids. CDR1 is MGHDK and CDR2 is SYGVNS in the germline V gene. The CDR3 DNA follows: TGTGCCAGCAGTGCAATAGCGGGAGACTTGACCGGGGAGCTGTTTTTT. It specifies CASSAIAGDLTGELFF.

This chain uses TRBV7-2 with TRBJ2-7; maybe TRBD1 (5 bases). Per the germline V gene, CDR1 is SGHTA and CDR2 is FQGNSA. The CDR3 is 13 residues long. Trimming pared 5 bases from V and 0 bases from J, leaving 8 bases between. CDR3 DNA: TGTGCCAGCAGCGTAGGGGCCTCCTACGAGCAGTACTTC. Translating it yields CASSVGASYEQYF.

This rearrangement joins TRBV6-5 to TRBJ1-1; 7 nucleotides line up with TRBD1. Germline V gene sequence: CDR1 MNHEY, CDR2 SVGAGI. This CDR3 contains 14 residues. The ends lost 7 bases at V and 7 bases at J; junction bases unmatched: 12. The CDR3 loop reads CASKSGQGGFEAFF. DNA of the CDR3: TGTGCCAGCAAGTCGGGGCAGGGGGGATTTGAAGCTTTCTTT.

This rearrangement joins TRBV7-9 to TRBJ2-2, with 10 bases lining up with TRBD2. From germline, CDR1 is SEHNR and CDR2 FQNEAQ (reference sequence). Germline trimming cut 3 bases from V and 4 bases from J; bases unmatched to any gene: 2. The CDR3 spans 15 residues. The CDR3 is CASSLGLASTGELFF. CDR3 nucleotide sequence: TGTGCCAGCAGCTTGGGACTAGCGAGCACCGGGGAGCTGTTTTTT.

This sequence joins TRBV7-3 and TRBJ1-3; D is uncertain. Germline loops: CDR1 SGHTA, CDR2 FQGTGA. The length of the CDR3 is 13 residues. The germline V and J ends were trimmed by 6 bases and 3 bases, with 9 bases remaining between them. CDR3 sequence (DNA): TGTGCCAGCAGACCTCGCTTTGGAAACACCATATATTTT. It encodes CASRPRFGNTIYF.

The chain recombines TRBV7-2 with TRBJ1-4, with D possibly matching TRBD1 (6 bases). The CDR3 contains 15 residues. The germline CDR1 and CDR2 sequences are SGHTA and FQGNSA. Trimming removed 4 bases from V and 6 bases from J, with 15 bases in between. The CDR3 DNA is TGTGCCAGCAGCTCCTTACAGGGAAAGGATGAAAAACTGTTTTTT. It translates to CASSSLQGKDEKLFF.

The chain combines TRBV30 with TRBJ1-5; maybe TRBD1 (6 bases). Per the germline V gene, CDR1 is GTSNPN and CDR2 is SVGIG (reference sequence). V shed 4 bases and J shed 5 bases, with 18 bases lying between them. CDR3 length: 15 amino acids. Written as DNA, the CDR3 is TGTGCCTGGAAGCCTCAGGGGCGCGTGGATCAGCCCCAGCATTTT. This translates into CAWKPQGRVDQPQHF.

V gene TRBV11-2 combines with J gene TRBJ1-3; 9 bases line up with TRBD1. Trimming removed 2 bases from V and 0 bases from J; junction bases left unmatched: 2. Germline V CDR1 and CDR2: SGHAT, FQNNGV. This CDR3 contains 16 residues. This CDR3 reads CASSLRTGDSGNTIYF. CDR3 bases: TGTGCCAGCAGCTTACGGACAGGGGACTCTGGAAACACCATATATTTT.

This chain connects TRBV7-9 to TRBJ2-3; 13 bases are a match to TRBD2. The CDR3 totals 16 residues. With V trimmed by 8 bases and J by 4 bases, 9 bases remained unmatched. Germline CDR1 reads SEHNR; CDR2 reads FQNEAQ (reference sequence). The CDR3 DNA reads as TGTGCCAGCGATCCCGGACTAGCGGGGGCCGCAGATACGCAGTATTTT. It codes for CASDPGLAGAADTQYF.

This clone was observed a single time. The rearrangement links TRBV11-3 to TRBJ1-1; D is uncertain. CDR3 length: 15 residues. Germline V lookup: CDR1 SGHNT, CDR2 YENEEA. Trimming stripped 0 bases from V and 6 bases from J, with 14 bases between. Here the CDR3 DNA reads TGTGCCAGCAGCTTAGAGGCAGCTCCTGGGCCTGAAGCTTTCTTT. Its protein is CASSLEAAPGPEAFF.

The chain uses TRBV5-4 and TRBJ2-6; no clear D gene. CDR1 is SGHNT and CDR2 is YYREEE in the germline V gene (reference sequence). Trimming removed 2 bases from V and 3 bases from J, with 3 bases in between. This CDR3 has 13 residues. The CDR3 loop reads CASSFVGANVLTF. Here the CDR3 DNA reads TGTGCCAGCAGCTTTGTTGGGGCCAACGTCCTGACTTTC. The entire variable domain, with the rest obtained from reference TRBV5-4 and TRBJ2-6, is as follows: ETGVTQSPTHLIKTRGQQVTLRCSSQSGHNTVSWYQQALGQGPQFIFQYYREEENGRGNFPPRFSGLQFPNYSSELNVNALELDDSALYLCASSFVGANVLTFGAGSRLTVL.

Details on this clone: A junction end diverges from the germline sequence, so it may reflect a read error. Written as DNA, the CDR3 is TGTGCCAACAGCTTAAGAGCAGCTGAAGCTTTCTTT. Translated: CANSLRAAEAFF. The chain links TRBV7-2 to TRBJ1-1, with D uncertain. The CDR3 is 12 residues long. Germline CDR1 reads SGHTA; CDR2 reads FQGNSA.

This chain links TRBV6-5 with TRBJ2-7; TRBD1 or TRBD2 may be the D gene (5 bases each). Germline-derived CDR1 and CDR2 are MNHEY and SVGAGI. V dropped 2 bases and J dropped 4 bases, with 9 bases sitting between them. The CDR3 runs 13 residues. CDR3 sequence (DNA): TGTGCCAGCAGTTACCGGGACGGGTACGAGCAGTACTTC. Translating gives CASSYRDGYEQYF.

This clone appeared a few times. This chain links TRBV6-1 with TRBJ2-7; no reliable D call. V lost 2 bases to trimming and J lost 1 base, with 9 bases between them. From germline, CDR1 is MNHNS and CDR2 SASEGT. There are 14 residues in the CDR3. CDR3 sequence reads: CASSESNVSYEQYF. In DNA form, the CDR3 reads TGTGCCAGCAGTGAAAGTAATGTTTCCTACGAGCAGTACTTC.

The chain combines TRBV2 with TRBJ2-7; the D gene is possibly TRBD2 (6 bases). The germline gives CDR1 SNHLY, CDR2 FYNNEI. The CDR3 length is 14 residues. The V end lost 4 bases, the J end lost 0 bases, and 10 bases lay between the germline ends. The CDR3 is CASSVHGGSYEQYF. The CDR3 DNA follows: TGTGCCAGCAGTGTTCACGGGGGCTCCTACGAGCAGTACTTC. Full variable domain (outside the CDR3, taken from reference TRBV2 and TRBJ2-7): EPEVTQTPSHQVTQMGQEVILRCVPISNHLYFYWYRQILGQKVEFLVSFYNNEISEKSEIFDDQFSVERPDGSNFTLKIRSTKLEDSAMYFCASSVHGGSYEQYFGPGTRLTVT.

The V and J genes are TRBV11-3 and TRBJ2-1; D gene unclear. Per germline, CDR1 SGHNT and CDR2 YENEEA. V lost 1 base to trimming and J lost 5 bases, with 6 bases between them. The CDR3 extends over 13 amino acids. CDR3 sequence (DNA): TGTGCCAGCAGCTTAGGCAGGAACAATGAGCAGTTCTTC. This translates into CASSLGRNNEQFF. Full variable domain (missing parts from reference TRBV11-3 and TRBJ2-1): EAGVVQSPRYKIIEKKQPVAFWCNPISGHNTLYWYLQNLGQGPELLIRYENEEAVDDSQLPKDRFSAERLKGVDSTLKIQPAELGDSAVYLCASSLGRNNEQFFGPGTRLTVL.

The gene calls are TRBV5-4 and TRBJ2-1; TRBD2 matches 9 bases. The CDR3 covers 16 residues. From germline, CDR1 is SGHNT and CDR2 YYREEE (reference sequence). The V and J ends lost 0 bases and 4 bases, in that order; junction bases with no gene match: 5. Here the CDR3 reads CASSLAGGGGYNEQFF. The CDR3 coding sequence is TGTGCCAGCAGCTTGGCCGGCGGGGGGGGATACAATGAGCAGTTCTTC.

V usage is TRBV21-1 and J usage is TRBJ2-3; the DNA was not used to check the table's D call, TRBD1. TRBV21-1 is flagged as a pseudogene. The CDR3 loop spans 16 amino acids. The CDR3 spells CASSKAGATGSDTQYF. The CDR3 nucleotides read TGTGCCAGCAGCAAAGCGGGGGCGACAGGGTCAGATACGCAGTATTTT.

The rearrangement joins TRBV12-5 to TRBJ1-1, with TRBD1 matching over 7 bases. The CDR3 is made up of 15 amino acids. From germline, CDR1 is LGHNT and CDR2 FRNRAP. Unmatched junction bases numbered 6, after V lost 5 bases and J lost 0 bases. The CDR3 region is CASGPRGVMNTEAFF. CDR3 bases: TGTGCTAGTGGTCCCAGGGGGGTCATGAACACTGAAGCTTTCTTT.

The chain has TRBV14 and TRBJ1-4; 7 nucleotides agree with TRBD1. CDR1 and CDR2 from the germline V gene are SGHDN and FVKESK. Trimming cost V 5 bases and J 4 bases; bases outside gene matches: 13. This CDR3 spans 17 amino acids. The chain's CDR3 is CASSTRPTGSDNEKLFF. CDR3 bases: TGTGCCAGCAGCACCCGACCGACAGGGTCGGATAATGAAAAACTGTTTTTT. The whole variable domain, filled in from reference TRBV14 and TRBJ1-4, reads EAGVTQFPSHSVIEKGQTVTLRCDPISGHDNLYWYRRVMGKEIKFLLHFVKESKQDESGMPNNRFLAERTGGTYSTLKVQPAELEDSGVYFCASSTRPTGSDNEKLFFGSGTQLSVL.

The chain carries TRBV9 and TRBJ2-5; 9 positions agree with TRBD2. V lost 4 bases to trimming and J lost 4 bases; unmatched junction nucleotides: 17. The V gene's germline CDR1 is SGDLS and CDR2 YYNGEE. The CDR3 sequence is 18 residues long. The CDR3, as DNA: TGTGCCAGCAGCCCGGGTCTTCAGCCGGGGACTAGCACAGAGACCCAGTACTTC. It specifies CASSPGLQPGTSTETQYF.

This sequence joins TRBV7-2 and TRBJ2-1; D is unclear. There are 16 residues in the CDR3. Germline assignment: CDR1 SGHTA and CDR2 FQGNSA. V was cut by 1 base and J by 0 bases, with 10 bases left in between. The chain's CDR3 is CASSLEGASSYNEQFF. DNA for the CDR3: TGTGCCAGCAGCTTAGAAGGTGCGAGCTCCTACAATGAGCAGTTCTTC.

This clone was picked up one time. The gene calls are TRBV28 and TRBJ2-1, with a possible D match to TRBD2 (6 bases). V was pared by 2 bases and J by 6 bases, with 14 bases between. In germline, CDR1 is MDHEN, CDR2 SYDVKM. This CDR3 has 15 residues. CDR3 nucleotides: TGTGCCAGCAGTTTAGGGGGGTGGGGAGGCAATGAGCAGTTCTTC. Translated: CASSLGGWGGNEQFF.

The V call is TRBV28, the J call TRBJ1-4; D is unresolved. The V gene lost 5 bases and the J gene lost 7 bases, with 17 bases spanning the gap. Germline V CDR1 and CDR2: MDHEN, SYDVKM. CDR3 length: 15 residues. The CDR3 DNA reads TGTGCCAGCAGTCACGCCGGGGAAAGAGCTGAAAAACTGTTTTTT. Amino acids: CASSHAGERAEKLFF. The variable domain in full, with the rest retrieved from reference TRBV28 and TRBJ1-4, is DVKVTQSSRYLVKRTGEKVFLECVQDMDHENMFWYRQDPGLGLRLIYFSYDVKMKEKGDIPEGYSVSREKKERFSLILESASTNQTSMYLCASSHAGERAEKLFFGSGTQLSVL.

The V call is TRBV5-1, the J call TRBJ1-2; D remains ambiguous. Germline-derived CDR1 and CDR2 are SGHRS and YFSETQ. V gave up 0 bases and J gave up 1 base, with 4 bases separating them. This CDR3 region has 13 residues. CDR3 sequence: CASSLGDNYGYTF. The CDR3 nucleotides are TGCGCCAGCAGCTTGGGGGATAACTATGGCTACACCTTC.

The gene calls are TRBV21-1 and TRBJ1-2. TRBV21-1 is described as a pseudogene. CDR3 size: 15 residues. The CDR3 nucleotides are TGTGCCAGCAGCGAAAGGGGGGTCCCCGTAGAGGGCTACACCTTC. This gives the protein CASSERGVPVEGYTF.

The rearrangement links TRBV5-6 to TRBJ2-5; D may match TRBD1 or TRBD2 (5 bases each). There are 14 residues in the CDR3. V was shortened by 0 bases and J by 1 base, with 7 bases between the two germline ends. Germline V lookup: CDR1 SGHDT, CDR2 YYEEEE. CDR3 nucleotide sequence: TGTGCCAGCAGCTTGGCGGGGACCCAAGAGACCCAGTACTTC. It codes for CASSLAGTQETQYF.

The chain uses TRBV7-2 and TRBJ2-6, with unresolved D. V dropped 1 base and J dropped 0 bases, with 7 bases sitting between them. The CDR3 consists of 16 residues. The germline V gene has CDR1 SGHTA and CDR2 FQGNSA. The CDR3 coding sequence is TGTGCCAGCAGCTTAGACGGTAACTCTGGGGCCAACGTCCTGACTTTC. Translated, it gives CASSLDGNSGANVLTF.

The chain is built from TRBV5-8 and TRBJ2-1; 12 bases line up with TRBD2. Germline V lookup: CDR1 SGHTS, CDR2 YDEGEE. V lost 3 bases and J lost 9; bases outside the gene matches: 13. This CDR3 has 17 amino acids. As DNA, the CDR3 is TGTGCCAGCAGCTACGGACTAGCGGGGACCTCCGAGAGTGAGCAGTTCTTC. Protein: CASSYGLAGTSESEQFF.

This chain links TRBV25-1 with TRBJ1-2; 7 bases line up with TRBD1. V shed 3 bases, J shed 3 bases, and the junction held 4 bases outside the gene matches. The CDR3 loop spans 14 amino acids. CDR1 and CDR2 (germline): MGHDK, SYGVNS. The CDR3 region is CASSDDRVHYGYTF. The CDR3 DNA follows: TGTGCCAGCAGTGACGACAGGGTCCACTATGGCTACACCTTC.

This sequence joins TRBV2 and TRBJ2-7, with 9 bases matching TRBD1. Germline V gene data show CDR1 as SNHLY and CDR2 as FYNNEI. The CDR3 is 15 amino acids. V trimming: 4 bases; J trimming: 7 bases; junction bases outside the gene matches: 11. Here the CDR3 DNA reads TGTGCCAGCAGTGCCCCGGACAGGGGAGGGTGGGAGCAGTACTTC. Amino acid sequence: CASSAPDRGGWEQYF.